The rows below give T cell receptor beta chains drawn from one sample of a study of metastatic and nonmetastatic thyroid tumors. TCRdb re-clonotyped the PCR reads through MiXCR. The table lists about 40,000 clones, approximately 12% of them singletons. The sample was blood. The receptors come from a female donor with papillary thyroid cancer or a benign thyroid nodule (not recorded which). Some clones in this sample may be carry-over from other donors' samples. CDR3s include the opening cysteine and the closing phenylalanine or tryptophan. Fields, in order: V gene, J gene, D gene, clone size, CDR3 DNA, CDR3 protein. The D gene is left open where the match is weak. Some rows mark clone size as missing; the rest say once, few, many or name a class of expanded clone.

TRBV28	TRBJ1-1	TRBD1	many	TGTGCCAGCCAGATAGACGGACAGGGCTACACTGAAGCTTTCTTT	CASQIDGQGYTEAFF
TRBV2	TRBJ1-5	TRBD1	many	TGTGCCAGCAGGCCTAGGACAGGGAACGGGCAGCCCCAGCATTTT	CASRPRTGNGQPQHF
TRBV7-9	TRBJ1-4	NA	many	TGTGCCAGCAGTTTAAGCGGACGAAGTGAAAAACTGTTTTTT	CASSLSGRSEKLFF
TRBV6-1	TRBJ1-2	TRBD1	NA	TGTGCCAGCAGGGGGGACAGTACTAACTATGGCTACACCTTC	CASRGDSTNYGYTF
TRBV28	TRBJ1-5	TRBD1	many	TGTGCCAGCATCCCGGGACAGCCAAATCTCCCCCAGCATTTT	CASIPGQPNLPQHF
TRBV6-1	TRBJ1-2	NA	many	TGTGCCAGCAGTGAACCCCGTGGCTATAGCTACACCTTC	CASSEPRGYSYTF
TRBV2	TRBJ2-3	TRBD2	many	TGTGCCAGCAGTCCAAGGACTAGCGGTGAAGATACGCAGTATTTT	CASSPRTSGEDTQYF
TRBV5-1	TRBJ2-7	NA	many	TGCGCCAGCAGCTTGGCAGGGCAGGCCCACGAGCAGTACTTC	CASSLAGQAHEQYF
TRBV27	TRBJ1-2	NA	many	TGTGCCAGCAGTGCTGGCGGGTTAGGCTACACCTTC	CASSAGGLGYTF
TRBV19	TRBJ2-3	NA	many	TGTGCCAGTAGTATAGATTCGAGTCAGGTCACAGATACGCAGTATTTT	CASSIDSSQVTDTQYF
TRBV24-1	TRBJ2-1	NA	many	TGTGCCACCAGTGCCTACTCCGGGACAAAGTCCGTCAATGAGCAGTTCTTC	CATSAYSGTKSVNEQFF
TRBV11-3	TRBJ2-2	TRBD1	many	TGTGCCAGCAGCCCTGGGACAGGGAACACCGGGGAGCTGTTTTTT	CASSPGTGNTGELFF
TRBV2	TRBJ1-1	NA	many	TGTGCCAGCCTTCGTGGCGTCGAAGCTTTCTTT	CASLRGVEAFF
TRBV2	TRBJ1-1	TRBD1	many	TGTGCCAGCACCGGGGACAGTAGGAGAGCTTTCTTT	CASTGDSRRAFF
TRBV27	TRBJ2-7	NA	NA	TGTGCCAGCAGTTTATCGGCTAGAAATCCCTACGAGCAGTACTTC	CASSLSARNPYEQYF
TRBV6-1	TRBJ2-5	TRBD2	NA	TGTGTCAGCCTTCGGGCGGGAGGGGGGAAGACCCAGTACTTC	CVSLRAGGGKTQYF
TRBV9	TRBJ2-3	NA	many	TGTGCCAGCAGCGTATCATCCCGTCGGGGCACAGATACGCAGTATTTT	CASSVSSRRGTDTQYF
TRBV7-8	TRBJ2-7	NA	many	TGTGCCAGCAGGGGCTTGGGGGCGACCGAGCAGTACTTC	CASRGLGATEQYF
TRBV11-2	TRBJ1-3	NA	many	TGTGCCAGCAGCTTAGATGGACGCTCCCACTCTGGAAACACCATATATTTT	CASSLDGRSHSGNTIYF
TRBV27	TRBJ2-3	NA	many	TGTGCCAGCAGTATAACTAGCACAGATACGCAGTATTTT	CASSITSTDTQYF
TRBV6-5	TRBJ2-1	NA	many	TGTGCCAGCAGTTTCATAGACGGAAGAGATTACAATGAGCAGTTCTTC	CASSFIDGRDYNEQFF
TRBV9	TRBJ2-7	NA	many	TGTGCCAGCAGCCCCCGTGTGGGCGAGCAGTACTTC	CASSPRVGEQYF
TRBV28	TRBJ1-2	NA	NA	TGTGCCAGCAGTTTCTCGGGGGCCGATGGCTACACCTTC	CASSFSGADGYTF
TRBV7-9	TRBJ2-3	TRBD1	NA	TGTGCCAGCAACCCACAGGGGGGAACAGATACGCAGTATTTT	CASNPQGGTDTQYF
TRBV6-1	TRBJ2-3	NA	few	TGTGCCAGCAGTGAAATCAGGGCTTTAGGTACGCAGTATTTT	CASSEIRALGTQYF
TRBV6-1	TRBJ1-3	TRBD1	few	TGTGCCAGCAGTCAGGGACAGGGTAACACCATATATTTT	CASSQGQGNTIYF
TRBV5-1	TRBJ1-2	TRBD1	NA	TGCGCCAGCAGCTTGACAGGGGTGAGGGAAAGAGGCTACACCTTC	CASSLTGVRERGYTF
TRBV28	TRBJ2-2	TRBD2	many	TGTGCCAGCAGTTCGACTAGCGGGAGTCACGGGGAGCTGTTTTTT	CASSSTSGSHGELFF
TRBV3-1	TRBJ2-7	TRBD2	many	TGTGCCAGCAGCCAACTAGCGGGAGAGCAGTACTTC	CASSQLAGEQYF
TRBV6-1	TRBJ1-4	NA	many	TGTGCCAGCAGTTGGCAGGGTAATCGGGTGGATGAAAAACTGTTTTTT	CASSWQGNRVDEKLFF
TRBV19	TRBJ1-6	NA	many	TGTGCCAGTAGCCTTAGTCCAGGGGCGAATAATTCACCCCTCCACTTT	CASSLSPGANNSPLHF
TRBV5-4	TRBJ1-1	TRBD1	NA	TGTGCCAGCAGCTCGACATGGGGGACAGCCCTCCCGAGCACTGAAGCTTTCTTT	CASSSTWGTALPSTEAFF
TRBV6-1	TRBJ1-1	NA	few	TGTGCCAGCAGTGAAGACCCAGGGACCCTTCCTGAAGCTTTCTTT	CASSEDPGTLPEAFF
TRBV5-5	TRBJ2-5	NA	many	TGTGCCAGCACCCTTAGCCCAGGGGTCAGCGAGACCCAGTACTTC	CASTLSPGVSETQYF
TRBV28	TRBJ1-5	NA	NA	TGTGCCAGCAGTTTACACCGGGGGGCGGGCAATCAGCCCCAGCATTTT	CASSLHRGAGNQPQHF
TRBV20-1	TRBJ2-7	TRBD2	many	TGCAGTGCTAGAGATGCGGCTAGCGGGGACTTAGAAGAGCAGTACTTC	CSARDAASGDLEEQYF
TRBV28	TRBJ1-1	TRBD1	few	TGTGCCAGCAGCTATAGGGGTAACAGGGGTACTGAAGCTTTCTTT	CASSYRGNRGTEAFF
TRBV24-1	TRBJ2-3	NA	many	TGTGCCACCAGCACCCAATTGTCTATAGATACGCAGTATTTT	CATSTQLSIDTQYF
TRBV30	TRBJ2-7	TRBD1	many	TGTGCCTGGAGCCGGGACAGGGGATCCGAGCAGTACTTC	CAWSRDRGSEQYF
TRBV20-1	TRBJ2-7	NA	many	TGCAGTGCTCCTGGGGGCTACTTGGACGAGCAGTACTTC	CSAPGGYLDEQYF
TRBV6-1	TRBJ2-5	NA	NA	TGTGCCAGCAGACCGCCGGCACAAGAGACCAAGTACTTC	CASRPPAQETKYF
TRBV30	TRBJ1-1	TRBD1	many	TGTGCCTGGGGTAATTCAGGGGGTAAAATGAACACTGAAGCTTTCTTT	CAWGNSGGKMNTEAFF
TRBV6-5	TRBJ2-1	TRBD2	many	TGTGCCAGCCCCCGCGAGACTAGCGGGCAGGGGGGATACAATGAGCAGTTCTTC	CASPRETSGQGGYNEQFF
TRBV20-1	TRBJ2-1	TRBD2	many	TGCAGTGCTAGATATAGCGGGCGGTCCTACAATGAGCAGTTCTTC	CSARYSGRSYNEQFF
TRBV28	TRBJ1-2	NA	few	TGTGCCAGCAGCTCCTCCTGGACGGGCTATGGCTACACCTTC	CASSSSWTGYGYTF
TRBV18	TRBJ1-3	NA	many	TGTGCCAGCTCCCCGATCGAGGGCGGCAGAAACACCATATATTTT	CASSPIEGGRNTIYF
TRBV3-1	TRBJ2-7	TRBD2	many	TGTGCCAGCAGCGGGACACTAGCGGGAGTCTCCTACGAGCAGTACTTC	CASSGTLAGVSYEQYF
TRBV18	TRBJ1-3	NA	many	TGTGCCAGCTCACTCGGGCAAGGGTTGGCTGGAAACACCATATATTTT	CASSLGQGLAGNTIYF
TRBV6-1	TRBJ1-5	NA	many	TGTGCCAGCAGTCCCAGGGTCCAGCCCCAGCATTTT	CASSPRVQPQHF
TRBV20-1	TRBJ1-5	NA	NA	TGCAGGCCTAGAGGGGACAGCAATCAGCCCCAGCATTTT	CRPRGDSNQPQHF
TRBV2	TRBJ1-6	NA	many	TGTGCCAGCAGCCCTCGTCAGGGAGGCTATAATTCACCCCTCCACTTT	CASSPRQGGYNSPLHF
TRBV12-3/TRBV12-4	TRBJ1-1	TRBD1	medium-sized	TGTGCCAGCAGTCAACAGGGGGCCTACGCTGAAGCTTTCTTT	CASSQQGAYAEAFF
TRBV5-4	TRBJ2-1	NA	NA	TGTGCCAGCACCCGCCCCCAATACGATGAGCAGTTCTTC	CASTRPQYDEQFF
TRBV4-1	TRBJ2-3	NA	NA	TGCGCCAGCAGCAAGGACACAGATACGCAGTATTTT	CASSKDTDTQYF
TRBV6-5	TRBJ1-1	NA	many	TGTGCCAGCAGTTTGGTTAAATACGGCAGGGTCACTGAAGCTTTCTTT	CASSLVKYGRVTEAFF
TRBV6-5	TRBJ1-6	NA	NA	TGTGCCAGCAGTTACGACAAGGGCGGATCACCCCTCCACTTT	CASSYDKGGSPLHF